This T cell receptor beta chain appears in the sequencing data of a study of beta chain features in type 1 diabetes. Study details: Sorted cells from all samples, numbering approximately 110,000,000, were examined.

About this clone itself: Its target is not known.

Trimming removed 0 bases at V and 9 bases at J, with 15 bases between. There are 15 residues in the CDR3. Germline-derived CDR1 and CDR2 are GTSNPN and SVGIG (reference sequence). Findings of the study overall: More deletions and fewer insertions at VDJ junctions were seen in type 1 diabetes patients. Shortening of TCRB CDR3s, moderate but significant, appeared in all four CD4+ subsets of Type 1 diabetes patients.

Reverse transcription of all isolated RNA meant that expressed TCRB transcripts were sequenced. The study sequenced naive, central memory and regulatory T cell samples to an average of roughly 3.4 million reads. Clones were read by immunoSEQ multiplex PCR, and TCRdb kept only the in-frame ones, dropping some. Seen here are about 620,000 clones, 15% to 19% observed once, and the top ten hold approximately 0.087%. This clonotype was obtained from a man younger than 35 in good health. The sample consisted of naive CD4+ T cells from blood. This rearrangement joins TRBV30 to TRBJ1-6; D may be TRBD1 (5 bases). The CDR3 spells CAWSVRGGGGSPLHF. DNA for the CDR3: TGTGCCTGGAGTGTACGGGGAGGCGGGGGTTCACCCCTCCACTTT.